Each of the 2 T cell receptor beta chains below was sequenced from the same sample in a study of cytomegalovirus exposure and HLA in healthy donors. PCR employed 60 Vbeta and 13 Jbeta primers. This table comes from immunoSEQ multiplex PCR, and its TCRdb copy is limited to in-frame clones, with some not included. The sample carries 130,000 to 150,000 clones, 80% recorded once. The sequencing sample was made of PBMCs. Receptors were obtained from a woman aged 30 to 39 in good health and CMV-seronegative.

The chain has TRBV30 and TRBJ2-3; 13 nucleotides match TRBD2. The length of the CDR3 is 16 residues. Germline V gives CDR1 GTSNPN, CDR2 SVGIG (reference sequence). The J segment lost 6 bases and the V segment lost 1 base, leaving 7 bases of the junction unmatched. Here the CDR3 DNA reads TGTGCCTGGAGTGGAATCGGGACTAGCGGGACCGATACGCAGTATTTT. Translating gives CAWSGIGTSGTDTQYF.

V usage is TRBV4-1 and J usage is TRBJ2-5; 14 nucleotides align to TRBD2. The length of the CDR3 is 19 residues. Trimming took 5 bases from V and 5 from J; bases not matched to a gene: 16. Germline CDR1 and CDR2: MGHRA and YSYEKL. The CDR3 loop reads CASSSPGLAGGPNRETQYF. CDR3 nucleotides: TGCGCCAGCAGCTCCCCAGGACTAGCGGGGGGCCCAAACAGGGAGACCCAGTACTTC.